This T cell receptor beta chain was captured in a study of spatial heterogeneity in lung cancer. Study background: The study consistently detected more beta-chain than alpha-chain sequences. Whole-study results and caveats: Resection saw ubiquitous expanded tumor TCRs appear in blood more than follow-up did.

A remark on this clonotype: Its specificity is not known.

V shed 8 bases and J shed 0 bases, with 14 bases lying between them. The CDR3 has 14 residues. Per the germline V gene, CDR1 is MDHEN and CDR2 is SYDVKM. Regarding time point: sample taken at primary tumor resection. Whole RNA obtained from tumor, nontumor lung or frozen PBMC underwent sequencing without sorting. Each CDR3 protein gets one entry after TCRdb re-called the 5' RACE reads with MiXCR. Here the sample spans about 12,000 distinct CDR3 sequences, 15% to 20% being singletons. The receptor's source is a male donor with early-stage non-small cell lung cancer. The sample was PBMCs, taken at surgery. The rearrangement joins TRBV28 to TRBJ2-7, with D tentatively TRBD1 or TRBD2 (5 bases each). CDR3 region: CASGEWGSSYEQYF. The CDR3 DNA reads as TGTGCCAGCGGGGAGTGGGGCAGCTCCTACGAGCAGTACTTC.